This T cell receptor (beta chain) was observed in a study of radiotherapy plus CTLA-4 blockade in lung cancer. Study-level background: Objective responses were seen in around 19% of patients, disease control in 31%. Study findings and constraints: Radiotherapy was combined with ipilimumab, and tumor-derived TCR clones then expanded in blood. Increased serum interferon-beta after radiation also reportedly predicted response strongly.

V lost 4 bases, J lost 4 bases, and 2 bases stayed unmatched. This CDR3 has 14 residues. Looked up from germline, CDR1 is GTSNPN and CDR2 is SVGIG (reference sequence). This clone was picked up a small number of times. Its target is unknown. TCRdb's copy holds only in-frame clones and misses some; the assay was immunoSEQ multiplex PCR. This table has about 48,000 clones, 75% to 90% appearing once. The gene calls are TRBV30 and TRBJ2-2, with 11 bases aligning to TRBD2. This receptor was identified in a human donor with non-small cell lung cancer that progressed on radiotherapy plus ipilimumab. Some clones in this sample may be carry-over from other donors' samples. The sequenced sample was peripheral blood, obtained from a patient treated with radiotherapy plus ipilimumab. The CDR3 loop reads CAWNSGRGTGELFF. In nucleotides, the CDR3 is TGTGCCTGGAATAGCGGGAGGGGCACCGGGGAGCTGTTTTTT.